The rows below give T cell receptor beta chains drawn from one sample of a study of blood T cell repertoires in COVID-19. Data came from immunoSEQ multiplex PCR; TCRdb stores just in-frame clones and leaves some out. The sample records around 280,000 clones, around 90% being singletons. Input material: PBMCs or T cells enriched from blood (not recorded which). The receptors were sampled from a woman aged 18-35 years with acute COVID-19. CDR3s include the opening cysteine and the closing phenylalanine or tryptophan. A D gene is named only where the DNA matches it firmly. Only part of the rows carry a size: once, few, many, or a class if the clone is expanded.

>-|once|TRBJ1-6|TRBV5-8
CASSPGTGVHNSPLHF
TGTGCCAGCAGCCCGGGAACGGGGGTCCATAATTCACCCCTCCACTTT
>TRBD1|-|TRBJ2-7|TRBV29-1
CSVAGTASYEQYF
TGCAGCGTAGCCGGGACAGCTTCCTACGAGCAGTACTTC
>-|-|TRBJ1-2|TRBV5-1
CASSLQGTANYGYTF
TGCGCCAGCAGCTTACAGGGAACAGCTAACTATGGCTACACCTTC
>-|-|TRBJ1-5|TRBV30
CAWSVRNRANQPQHF
TGTGCCTGGAGTGTACGGAACAGGGCCAATCAGCCCCAGCATTTT
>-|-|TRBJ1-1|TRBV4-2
CASSHFSVQGGWNTEAFF
TGTGCCAGCAGCCACTTTTCGGTGCAGGGAGGGTGGAACACTGAAGCTTTCTTT
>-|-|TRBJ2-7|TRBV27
CASSSLRRVYEQYF
TGTGCCAGCAGTTCCCTGAGGAGGGTCTACGAGCAGTACTTC
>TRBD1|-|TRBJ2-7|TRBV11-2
CASSHVRGRKDEQYF
TGTGCCAGCAGCCATGTCAGGGGGCGAAAGGACGAGCAGTACTTC
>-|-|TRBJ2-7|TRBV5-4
CASSPGSYEQYF
TGTGCCAGCAGCCCAGGTTCCTACGAGCAGTACTTC
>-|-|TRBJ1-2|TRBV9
CASSVGRSDYGYTF
TGTGCCAGCAGCGTAGGGCGCAGCGACTATGGCTACACCTTC
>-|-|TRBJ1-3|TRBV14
CASSQRREFSGNTIYF
TGTGCCAGCAGCCAAAGAAGGGAGTTCTCTGGAAACACCATATATTTT
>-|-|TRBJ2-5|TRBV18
CASSSDRNLQETQYF
TGTGCCAGCTCATCAGACAGGAACCTACAAGAGACCCAGTACTTC
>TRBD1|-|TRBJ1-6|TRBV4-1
CASSQGSGGVSPLHF
TGCGCCAGCAGCCAAGGGTCAGGGGGAGTTTCACCCCTCCACTTT
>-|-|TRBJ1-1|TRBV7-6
CASSLDTNTEAFF
TGTGCCAGCAGCCTGGACACGAACACTGAAGCTTTCTTT
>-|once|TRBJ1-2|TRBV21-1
CASSGSSGCFGGYTF
TGTGCCAGCAGTGGTTCAAGCGGCTGTTTCGGGGGCTACACCTTC
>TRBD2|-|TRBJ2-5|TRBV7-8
CASSLYSSGSWEETQYF
TGTGCCAGCAGCTTATATTCTAGCGGGAGCTGGGAAGAGACCCAGTACTTC
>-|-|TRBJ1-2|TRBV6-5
CASSYSRGSSNYGYTF
TGTGCCAGCAGTTACTCGCGGGGAAGTAGTAACTATGGCTACACCTTC
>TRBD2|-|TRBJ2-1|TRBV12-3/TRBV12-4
CASSAGGVGEQFF
TGTGCCAGCTCGGCGGGAGGTGTTGGTGAGCAGTTCTTC
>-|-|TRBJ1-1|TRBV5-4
CASSEESNTEAFF
TGTGCCAGCAGCGAGGAGTCGAACACTGAAGCTTTCTTT
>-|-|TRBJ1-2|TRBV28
CASRAGGPFEGYTF
TGTGCCAGCCGCGCCGGTGGTCCTTTCGAGGGCTACACCTTC
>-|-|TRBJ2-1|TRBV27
CSSGRAPNNEQFF
TGTTCCTCGGGCAGGGCACCGAACAATGAGCAGTTCTTC
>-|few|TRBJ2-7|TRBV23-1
CASSQPDRSSYEQYF
TGCGCCAGCAGTCAACCCGACAGGAGCTCCTACGAGCAGTACTTC
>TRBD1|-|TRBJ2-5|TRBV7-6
CASSDRTGSYQETQYF
TGTGCCAGCAGCGACCGGACAGGGTCTTACCAAGAGACCCAGTACTTC
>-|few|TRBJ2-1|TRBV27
CASRNGMVSNNEQFF
TGTGCCAGCAGAAACGGGATGGTGTCAAACAATGAGCAGTTCTTC
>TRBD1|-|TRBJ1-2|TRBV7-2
CASSFAVRDRTF
TGTGCCAGCAGCTTCGCCGTCCGGGACAGGACCTTC
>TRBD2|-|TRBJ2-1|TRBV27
CASSLSFFLAGRGVDNEQFF
TGTGCCAGCAGTTTATCGTTTTTTCTAGCGGGAAGGGGTGTGGACAATGAGCAGTTCTTC
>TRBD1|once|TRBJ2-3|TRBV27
CASSPNRDRRSTDTQYF
TGTGCCAGCAGTCCGAACCGGGACAGGCGGAGCACAGATACGCAGTATTTT
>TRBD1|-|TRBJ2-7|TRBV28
CASSFYRGYEQYF
TGTGCCAGCAGTTTCTACAGGGGGTACGAGCAGTACTTC
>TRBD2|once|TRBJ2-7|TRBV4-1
CASSQGLLAGVGEQYF
TGCGCCAGCAGCCAAGGACTACTAGCGGGAGTTGGCGAGCAGTACTTC
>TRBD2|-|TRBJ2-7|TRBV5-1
CASGATSGRQEQYF
TGCGCCAGCGGAGCGACTAGCGGGAGACAGGAGCAGTACTTC
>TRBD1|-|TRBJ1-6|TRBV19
CASSAGDSGNSPLHF
TGTGCCAGTAGTGCCGGGGACAGCGGTAATTCACCCCTCCACTTT
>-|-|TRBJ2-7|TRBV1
CTRAYEQYF
TGCACCAGAGCTTACGAGCAGTACTTC
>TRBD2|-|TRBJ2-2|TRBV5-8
CASSRTSGRRFTGELFF
TGTGCCAGCAGCCGTACTAGCGGGAGGAGGTTCACCGGGGAGCTGTTTTTT
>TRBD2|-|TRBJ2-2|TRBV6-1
CASSERLAGVGELFF
TGTGCCAGCAGTGAAAGACTAGCGGGAGTCGGGGAGCTGTTTTTT
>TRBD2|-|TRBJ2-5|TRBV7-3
CASSLLAGRQETQYF
TGTGCCAGCAGCTTACTAGCGGGACGCCAAGAGACCCAGTACTTC
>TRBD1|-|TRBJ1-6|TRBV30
CAWRGQGYSSPLHF
TGTGCCTGGAGGGGACAGGGGTATAGTTCACCCCTCCACTTT
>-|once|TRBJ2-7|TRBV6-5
CASTHSSGAYEQYF
TGTGCCAGCACCCACTCTTCGGGGGCCTACGAGCAGTACTTC
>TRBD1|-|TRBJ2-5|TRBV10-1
CASSVRAGGTQYF
TGCGCCAGCAGTGTAAGGGCAGGGGGGACCCAGTACTTC
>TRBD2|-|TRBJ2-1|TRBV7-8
CASSLVGLADTNEQFF
TGTGCCAGCAGCTTAGTGGGACTAGCGGATACAAATGAGCAGTTCTTC
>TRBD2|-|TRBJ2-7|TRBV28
CASTGSGLAGVKSYEQYF
TGTGCCAGCACCGGAAGTGGACTAGCGGGAGTGAAATCCTACGAGCAGTACTTC
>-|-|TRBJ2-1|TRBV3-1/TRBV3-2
CASSQDRGASYNEQFF
TGTGCCAGCAGCCAAGACAGGGGGGCCTCCTACAATGAGCAGTTCTTC